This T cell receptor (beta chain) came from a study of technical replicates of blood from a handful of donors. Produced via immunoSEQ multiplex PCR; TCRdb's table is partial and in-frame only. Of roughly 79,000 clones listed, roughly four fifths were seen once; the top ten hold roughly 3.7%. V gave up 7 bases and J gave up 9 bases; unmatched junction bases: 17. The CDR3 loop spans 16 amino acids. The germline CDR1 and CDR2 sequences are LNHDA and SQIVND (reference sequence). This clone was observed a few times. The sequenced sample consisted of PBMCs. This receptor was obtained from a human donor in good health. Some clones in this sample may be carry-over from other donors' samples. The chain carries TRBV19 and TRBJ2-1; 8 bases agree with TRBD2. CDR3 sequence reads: CASTTKSGGRPSEQFF. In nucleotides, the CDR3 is TGTGCCAGTACCACAAAATCCGGCGGGAGGCCCAGTGAGCAGTTCTTC.